The 32 T cell receptor beta chains in this list originate from one sample, sequenced in a study of beta chain features in type 1 diabetes. The isolated RNA, all of it, was reverse transcribed, so expressed TCRB transcripts were what got sequenced. Profiling relied on immunoSEQ multiplex PCR, and the TCRdb table lists in-frame clones only, not all of them. The data show 620,000 or so clones, 15% to 17% seen once. Input material: naive CD4+ T cells from blood. Receptors were obtained from a man aged 18 to 30 in good health.

This clone was found a few times. This chain joins TRBV25-1 and TRBJ1-1; no clear D gene. The CDR3 runs 15 residues. The V and J ends lost 3 bases and 1 base respectively, with 12 bases between them. Germline lookup yields CDR1 MGHDK and CDR2 SYGVNS. The CDR3 spells CASSDSRRGNTEAFF. CDR3 bases: TGTGCCAGCAGTGATTCCAGGAGAGGGAACACTGAAGCTTTCTTT.

The chain links TRBV4-2 to TRBJ2-2; D unresolved. The V gene's germline CDR1 is LGHNA and CDR2 YNFKEQ. With 0 bases removed from V and 4 bases from J, the gap between germline ends came to 9 bases. The CDR3 extends over 15 amino acids. The CDR3 sequence is CASSQERSGTGELFF. The CDR3 DNA follows: TGTGCCAGCAGCCAAGAGAGGAGTGGCACCGGGGAGCTGTTTTTT.

J is TRBJ1-1 and V is TRBV19, with 7 bases matching TRBD1. The CDR3 totals 16 residues. Germline CDR1 is LNHDA and CDR2 is SQIVND (reference sequence). The trim removed 6 bases at V and 4 bases at J, leaving 14 bases unmatched. CDR3 sequence reads: CASSPTPTGWVTEAFF. The CDR3 DNA follows: TGTGCCAGTAGCCCCACTCCGACAGGGTGGGTCACTGAAGCTTTCTTT. The full variable domain, rest sourced from reference TRBV19 and TRBJ1-1, is DGGITQSPKYLFRKEGQNVTLSCEQNLNHDAMYWYRQDPGQGLRLIYYSQIVNDFQKGDIAEGYSVSREKKESFPLTVTSAQKNPTAFYLCASSPTPTGWVTEAFFGQGTRLTVV.

The J gene is TRBJ2-5, the V gene TRBV5-4; D call uncertain. Trimming shortened V by 0 bases and J by 1 base, and 7 bases separated the two germline ends. The CDR3 contains 14 residues. Germline V gives CDR1 SGHNT, CDR2 YYREEE (reference sequence). The CDR3, as DNA: TGTGCCAGCAGCTTGGGAACAAGCCAAGAGACCCAGTACTTC. Translation: CASSLGTSQETQYF. Complete variable domain (other parts from reference TRBV5-4 and TRBJ2-5): ETGVTQSPTHLIKTRGQQVTLRCSSQSGHNTVSWYQQALGQGPQFIFQYYREEENGRGNFPPRFSGLQFPNYSSELNVNALELDDSALYLCASSLGTSQETQYFGPGTRLLVL.

For this clone: This CDR3 is also generated by other DNA sequences in the sample. The rearrangement uses TRBV28 and TRBJ1-5, with D uncertain. The CDR3 is 13 residues long. The V gene lost 2 bases and the J gene lost 2 bases, with 4 bases spanning the gap. Germline CDR1 and CDR2: MDHEN and SYDVKM. CDR3 coding DNA: TGTGCCAGCAGTTTAGTTGGCAATCAGCCCCAGCATTTT. Protein product: CASSLVGNQPQHF.

The rearrangement uses TRBV30 and TRBJ2-3, with 9 bases identical to TRBD2. V dropped 0 bases and J dropped 0; count of bases not matched to a gene: 19. CDR1 GTSNPN and CDR2 SVGIG come from the germline V gene (reference sequence). The CDR3 is made up of 21 amino acids. The CDR3 coding sequence is TGTGCCTGGAGTGTAAGCCCCATTATTTCCGGGACTAGCTTTAGCACAGATACGCAGTATTTT. Translated: CAWSVSPIISGTSFSTDTQYF.

This clone appeared a few times. This chain links TRBV7-2 with TRBJ1-3; 9 bases line up with TRBD1. The CDR3 sequence is 14 residues long. Germline assignment: CDR1 SGHTA and CDR2 FQGNSA. Trimming cost V 4 bases and J 9 bases; bases outside gene matches: 7. The CDR3 region has the DNA TGTGCCAGCAGCTCCGGGACAGGGACGGTCACCATATATTTT. Protein: CASSSGTGTVTIYF.

This chain joins TRBV7-3 and TRBJ2-7; 9 bases agree with TRBD2. Trimming at V came to 4 bases and at J to 2 bases, leaving 6 bases not matched to a gene. There are 15 residues in the CDR3. Looked up from germline, CDR1 is SGHTA and CDR2 is FQGTGA. The CDR3 reads CASSSSGATPYEQYF. The CDR3 DNA sequence: TGTGCCAGCAGCTCTAGCGGGGCGACTCCCTACGAGCAGTACTTC.

This chain's CDR3 is CASSLAGPGGVEQYF. For the CDR3, the DNA is TGTGCCAGCAGCTTAGCAGGGCCAGGGGGCGTCGAGCAGTACTTC. The V call is TRBV7-9, the J call TRBJ2-7; TRBD1 matches at 8 bases. From germline, CDR1 is SEHNR and CDR2 FQNEAQ (reference sequence). The V segment lost 0 bases and the J segment 6 bases; nucleotides outside the gene matches: 7. This CDR3 region has 15 residues. The complete variable domain, with remaining parts taken from reference TRBV7-9 and TRBJ2-7, reads DTGVSQNPRHKITKRGQNVTFRCDPISEHNRLYWYRQTLGQGPEFLTYFQNEAQLEKSRLLSDRFSAERPKGSFSTLEIQRTEQGDSAMYLCASSLAGPGGVEQYFGPGTRLTVT.

This clone occurred a few times. The rearrangement joins TRBV5-6 to TRBJ1-4; TRBD1 aligns across 8 bases. This CDR3 has 15 amino acids. Looked up from germline, CDR1 is SGHDT and CDR2 is YYEEEE. The junction had 10 bases not matched to a gene; V was cut back by 4 bases and J by 8 bases. The DNA of the CDR3 is TGTGCCAGCAGCAGCGACAGGGGCGGGGAAGAAAAACTGTTTTTT. It translates to CASSSDRGGEEKLFF.

Only a few counts were recorded for this clone. The chain joins TRBV29-1 to TRBJ1-2; 9 bases fit TRBD1. Germline CDR1 SQVTM, CDR2 ANQGSEA. The CDR3 is 13 residues long. Unmatched junction bases numbered 7, after V lost 3 bases and J lost 8 bases. The CDR3 region is CSVEPDRGVGYTF. CDR3 sequence (DNA): TGCAGCGTTGAGCCCGACAGGGGGGTAGGCTACACCTTC.

The J gene is TRBJ1-1, the V gene TRBV20-1; unclear D gene. In germline, CDR1 is DFQATT, CDR2 SNEGSKA (reference sequence). The CDR3 consists of 9 residues. The CDR3 is CSLNTEAFF. CDR3 DNA sequence: TGCAGCCTCAACACTGAAGCTTTCTTT.

This clone was found a few times. This sequence joins TRBV19 and TRBJ2-2; 8 nucleotides align to TRBD1. The CDR3 sequence is 13 residues long. V gave up 6 bases and J gave up 7 bases; unmatched junction bases: 4. Germline CDR1 is LNHDA and CDR2 is SQIVND (reference sequence). CDR3 DNA sequence: TGTGCCAGTAGGACAGGGGCGGTCGGGGAGCTGTTTTTT. It codes for CASRTGAVGELFF.

This clone occurred a few times. The rearrangement uses TRBV4-2 and TRBJ1-3; 8 bases are a match to TRBD1. Germline V lookup: CDR1 LGHNA, CDR2 YNFKEQ. The CDR3 covers 17 residues. J lost 0 bases, V lost 0 bases, and 4 bases had no gene match. The CDR3 loop is CASSQDRTGFSGNTIYF. The DNA for the CDR3 is TGTGCCAGCAGCCAAGATCGGACAGGGTTCTCTGGAAACACCATATATTTT.

This rearrangement joins TRBV9 to TRBJ2-1; 7 bases are shared with TRBD2. The germline CDR1 and CDR2 sequences are SGDLS and YYNGEE. V was clipped by 5 bases and J by 0 bases; unmatched bases: 5. CDR3 size: 15 residues. The CDR3: CASSSSGNSYNEQFF. CDR3 nucleotides: TGTGCCAGCAGTTCCAGCGGGAACTCCTACAATGAGCAGTTCTTC.

The genes are TRBV29-1 and TRBJ2-6; D ambiguous. The CDR3 has 14 amino acids. Per germline, CDR1 SQVTM and CDR2 ANQGSEA. Trimming pared 3 bases from V and 5 bases from J, leaving 11 bases between. CDR3 sequence (DNA): TGCAGCGTTGAGCTAGGGAACAGGGCCAACGTCCTGACTTTC. It specifies CSVELGNRANVLTF.

The chain links TRBV27 to TRBJ1-1; D is perhaps TRBD1 (6 bases). The germline V and J ends were trimmed by 5 bases and 1 base, with 20 bases remaining between them. This CDR3 is built from 17 residues. Germline CDR1 and CDR2: MNHEY and SMNVEV (reference sequence). In DNA, the CDR3 is TGTGCCAGCAGTCCCTCCCGGGGGGGGCAGGGGAACACTGAAGCTTTCTTT. Amino acid sequence: CASSPSRGGQGNTEAFF.

V usage is TRBV7-8 and J usage is TRBJ2-6, with TRBD1 as a possible D gene (5 bases). Trimming left V 11 bases short and J 0 bases short, with 20 bases between. The CDR3 runs 17 residues. In germline, CDR1 is SGHVS, CDR2 FQNEAQ. CDR3 in amino acids: CAGAGRFRNSGANVLTF. CDR3 DNA sequence: TGTGCCGGGGCAGGACGGTTCCGGAACTCTGGGGCCAACGTCCTGACTTTC. Full variable domain (rest looked up from reference TRBV7-8 and TRBJ2-6): GAGVSQSPRYKVAKRGQDVALRCDPISGHVSLFWYQQALGQGPEFLTYFQNEAQLDKSGLPSDRFFAERPEGSVSTLKIQRTQQEDSAVYLCAGAGRFRNSGANVLTFGAGSRLTVL.

The chain has TRBV30 and TRBJ2-7; a possible D gene is TRBD1 (6 bases). The CDR3 is 13 amino acids. V was trimmed by 3 bases and J by 3 bases, leaving 12 bases between them. Germline CDR1 reads GTSNPN; CDR2 reads SVGIG (reference sequence). The CDR3 here is CAWRTGQHYEQYF. The CDR3 DNA reads TGTGCCTGGAGGACGGGACAACACTACGAGCAGTACTTC.

About this clone: The sample holds other DNA sequences that translate to the same CDR3. The V and J genes are TRBV5-1 and TRBJ2-7; the match to TRBD1 covers 7 bases. The germline V gene encodes CDR1 SGHRS and CDR2 YFSETQ. This CDR3 is 14 amino acids long. Unmatched junction bases numbered 8, after V lost 6 bases and J lost 2 bases. The CDR3 nucleotides read TGCGCCAGCACCAGACAGGGTGGGCCCTACGAGCAGTACTTC. It codes for CASTRQGGPYEQYF.

The V gene is TRBV7-2, the J gene TRBJ2-7; D might be TRBD1 or TRBD2, each matching 5 bases. The CDR3 loop spans 15 amino acids. Germline V gene sequence: CDR1 SGHTA, CDR2 FQGNSA. The germline V and J ends were trimmed by 4 bases and 5 bases, with 18 bases remaining between them. The chain's CDR3 is CASSSPTGAIHEQYF. In DNA form, the CDR3 reads TGTGCCAGCAGCTCCCCTACCGGGGCTATCCACGAGCAGTACTTC.

This clone showed up just a few times. The chain joins TRBV25-1 to TRBJ2-1; the match to TRBD1 covers 11 bases. Germline CDR1 reads MGHDK; CDR2 reads SYGVNS. This CDR3 region has 15 residues. The V and J ends lost 7 bases and 7 bases, in that order; junction bases with no gene match: 9. CDR3 bases: TGTGCCAGCACACCCCGGACAGGGGGCCGGAATGAGCAGTTCTTC. Its translation is CASTPRTGGRNEQFF.

Comments on this clone: The sample contains more than one DNA sequence encoding this CDR3. This chain connects TRBV18 to TRBJ2-7, with TRBD1 identical over 8 bases. Germline CDR1 reads KGHSH; CDR2 reads LQKENI. Trimming cost V 6 bases and J 1 base; bases outside gene matches: 5. The CDR3 has 14 amino acids. Written as DNA, the CDR3 is TGTGCCAGCTCCCCGGACAGGGTTTCCTACGAGCAGTACTTC. It translates to CASSPDRVSYEQYF.

The sample holds a few counts of this clone. The chain is built from TRBV28 and TRBJ1-6; 10 bases are shared with TRBD1. The V gene end was trimmed by 1 base and the J gene end by 1 base; junction bases not matched to a gene: 7. The V gene's germline CDR1 is MDHEN and CDR2 SYDVKM. The CDR3 is 19 residues long. The CDR3 DNA is TGTGCCAGCAGTTTATTAGGGACAGGGGTGGATTCCTATAATTCACCCCTCCACTTT. Its translation is CASSLLGTGVDSYNSPLHF.

This clone showed up just a few times. The chain uses TRBV5-4 and TRBJ2-6; D unclear. The CDR3 length is 15 residues. The ends were cut back, 5 bases at V and 2 bases at J, with 11 bases in the middle. The germline CDR1 and CDR2 sequences are SGHNT and YYREEE (reference sequence). CDR3 protein: CASSPAVTGANVLTF. In nucleotides, the CDR3 is TGTGCCAGCAGTCCCGCAGTAACTGGGGCCAACGTCCTGACTTTC.

V and J are TRBV30 and TRBJ2-4; D could derive from TRBD1 or TRBD2 (6 bases each). Germline V CDR1 and CDR2: GTSNPN, SVGIG (reference sequence). There are 14 residues in the CDR3. V was trimmed by 3 bases and J by 3 bases, leaving 12 bases between them. The CDR3 DNA reads as TGTGCCTGGAGCCGGGGGCGCGTCAAAAACATTCAGTACTTC. It translates to CAWSRGRVKNIQYF.

The chain joins TRBV25-1 to TRBJ2-7; TRBD1 is a possible D gene (5 bases). Germline V gene sequence: CDR1 MGHDK, CDR2 SYGVNS. V dropped 5 bases and J dropped 5 bases, with 10 bases sitting between them. This CDR3 has 12 amino acids. CDR3 DNA: TGTGCCAGCAGTCTGACAGAGCACGAGCAGTACTTC. This gives the protein CASSLTEHEQYF.

The chain uses TRBV7-2 and TRBJ2-7, with D perhaps matching TRBD1 (6 bases). Germline V gene sequence: CDR1 SGHTA, CDR2 FQGNSA. The CDR3 consists of 14 residues. Trimming cost V 5 bases and J 3 bases, with 14 bases left between them. The CDR3 here is CASSIGTNFYEQYF. The DNA for the CDR3 is TGTGCCAGCAGCATCGGGACAAACTTCTACGAGCAGTACTTC. Full variable domain (remainder filled in from reference TRBV7-2 and TRBJ2-7): GAGVSQSPSNKVTEKGKDVELRCDPISGHTALYWYRQSLGQGLEFLIYFQGNSAPDKSGLPSDRFSAERTGGSVSTLTIQRTQQEDSAVYLCASSIGTNFYEQYFGPGTRLTVT.

This clone has more than one count but fewer than ten. This sequence joins TRBV7-2 and TRBJ2-4, with 10 bases that match TRBD2. J lost 6 bases, V lost 0 bases, and 5 bases had no gene match. The CDR3 totals 16 residues. CDR1 is SGHTA and CDR2 is FQGNSA in the germline V gene. The CDR3, as DNA: TGTGCCAGCAGCTTAGCGCGTAGCGGGAGGCTAAACATTCAGTACTTC. Its protein is CASSLARSGRLNIQYF.

In its sample, this clone was seen a few times. The CDR3 DNA reads as TGTGCCAGCAGCCCCCAAGGGGACAGCACAGATACGCAGTATTTT. It is translated as CASSPQGDSTDTQYF. The chain couples TRBV7-9 to TRBJ2-3; D assignment may be TRBD1 or TRBD2 (5 bases each). Per germline, CDR1 SEHNR and CDR2 FQNEAQ (reference sequence). This CDR3 region has 15 residues. Deletions cut 5 bases from V and 0 bases from J, with 12 bases between.

A few counts support this clone. This sample also contains other DNA sequences that code for the same CDR3. The J gene is TRBJ2-5, the V gene TRBV11-1, with a possible D match to TRBD1 (6 bases). Germline CDR1 and CDR2: SGHAT and FQDESV (reference sequence). This CDR3 is built from 13 residues. V was pared by 5 bases and J by 1 base, with 8 bases between. The CDR3 DNA reads TGTGCCAGCAGCCGGGACATCCAAGAGACCCAGTACTTC. Residues: CASSRDIQETQYF.

The J gene is TRBJ1-5, the V gene TRBV7-8; D gene ambiguous. V gave up 5 bases and J gave up 0 bases, with 8 bases separating them. This CDR3 has 14 amino acids. Germline V gene data show CDR1 as SGHVS and CDR2 as FQNEAQ. The CDR3 loop is CASSLMDSNQPQHF. The CDR3 DNA reads TGTGCCAGCAGCCTTATGGATAGCAATCAGCCCCAGCATTTT.